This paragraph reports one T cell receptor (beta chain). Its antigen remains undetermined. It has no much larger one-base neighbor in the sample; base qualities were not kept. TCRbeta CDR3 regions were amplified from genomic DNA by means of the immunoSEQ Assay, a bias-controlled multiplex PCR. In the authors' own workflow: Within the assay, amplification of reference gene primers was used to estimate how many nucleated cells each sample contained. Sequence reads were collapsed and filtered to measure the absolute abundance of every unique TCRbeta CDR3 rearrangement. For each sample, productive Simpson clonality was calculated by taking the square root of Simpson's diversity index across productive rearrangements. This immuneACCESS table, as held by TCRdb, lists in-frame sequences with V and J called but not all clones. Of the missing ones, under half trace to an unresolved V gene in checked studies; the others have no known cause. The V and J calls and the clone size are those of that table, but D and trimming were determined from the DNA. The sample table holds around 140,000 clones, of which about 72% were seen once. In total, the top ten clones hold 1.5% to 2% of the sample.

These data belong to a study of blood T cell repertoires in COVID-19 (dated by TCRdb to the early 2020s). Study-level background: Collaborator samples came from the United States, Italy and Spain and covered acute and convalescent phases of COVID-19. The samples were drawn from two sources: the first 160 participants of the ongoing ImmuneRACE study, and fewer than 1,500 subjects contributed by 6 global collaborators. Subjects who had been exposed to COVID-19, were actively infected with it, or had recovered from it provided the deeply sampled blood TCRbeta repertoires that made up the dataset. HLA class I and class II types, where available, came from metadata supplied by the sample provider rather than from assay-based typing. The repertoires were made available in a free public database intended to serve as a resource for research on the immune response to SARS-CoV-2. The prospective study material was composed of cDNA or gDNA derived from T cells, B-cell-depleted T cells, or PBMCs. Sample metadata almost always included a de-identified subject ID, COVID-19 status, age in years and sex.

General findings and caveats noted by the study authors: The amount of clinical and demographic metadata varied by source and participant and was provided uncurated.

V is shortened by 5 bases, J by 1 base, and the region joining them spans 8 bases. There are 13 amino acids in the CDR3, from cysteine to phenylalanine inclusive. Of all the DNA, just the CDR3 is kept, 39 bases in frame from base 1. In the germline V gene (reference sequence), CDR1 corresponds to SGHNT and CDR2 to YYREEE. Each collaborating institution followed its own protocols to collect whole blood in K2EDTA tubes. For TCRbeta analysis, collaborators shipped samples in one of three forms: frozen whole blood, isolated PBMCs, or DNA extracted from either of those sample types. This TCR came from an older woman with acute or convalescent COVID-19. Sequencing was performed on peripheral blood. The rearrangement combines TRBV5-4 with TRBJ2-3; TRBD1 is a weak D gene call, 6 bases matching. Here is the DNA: TGTGCCAGCAGAGGACAGCGCACAGATACGCAGTATTTT. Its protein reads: CASRGQRTDTQYF.